The 18 T cell receptor beta chains in this list originate from one sample, sequenced in a study of shared clonotypes between healthy human individuals. TCRdb's copy holds only in-frame clones and misses some; the assay was immunoSEQ multiplex PCR. The repertoire includes about 2 million clones, less than 95% of them detected once, and roughly 1.2% sits in the top ten. Naive CD8 cells lacked CD45RO and underwent positive selection for CCR7, leaving out terminally differentiated effector memory CD45RA+ cells. Sequencing was carried out using naive CD8+ T cells sorted from blood. These receptors were taken from a man in his late teens or twenties in good health.

The rearrangement links TRBV7-9 to TRBJ2-1; no clear D. There are 16 residues in the CDR3. Trimming took off 4 bases at V and 1 base at J, with 14 bases between the two ends. Germline V gene data show CDR1 as SEHNR and CDR2 as FQNEAQ (reference sequence). Here the CDR3 DNA reads TGTGCCAGCAGCTCTAGTAGCCTGGGTTCCTACAATGAGCAGTTCTTC. Amino acid sequence: CASSSSSLGSYNEQFF.

The rearrangement joins TRBV28 to TRBJ1-1, with no clear D. V was pared by 6 bases and J by 4 bases, with 9 bases between. The germline V gene has CDR1 MDHEN and CDR2 SYDVKM. This CDR3 has 12 amino acids. The CDR3 sequence: CASRLVATEAFF. As DNA, the CDR3 is TGTGCCAGCAGACTCGTTGCCACTGAAGCTTTCTTT.

The gene calls are TRBV7-6 and TRBJ2-1; 10 bases are a match to TRBD2. V shed 2 bases, J shed 2 bases, and the junction held 6 bases outside the gene matches. Germline values: CDR1 SGHVS, CDR2 FNYEAQ. The CDR3 is made up of 17 amino acids. The CDR3 reads CASSLTTSGATYNEQFF. CDR3 in DNA: TGTGCCAGCAGCTTAACAACTAGCGGGGCCACCTACAATGAGCAGTTCTTC.

The genes are TRBV29-1 and TRBJ1-5; D is unresolved. The germline CDR1 and CDR2 sequences are SQVTM and ANQGSEA. The ends were cut back, 7 bases at V and 0 bases at J, with 13 bases in the middle. The CDR3 extends over 14 amino acids. CDR3 nucleotides: TGCAGCGGCGAAGGAGTTCATAGCAATCAGCCCCAGCATTTT. Its translation is CSGEGVHSNQPQHF.

The V and J genes are TRBV14 and TRBJ2-3, with 7 nucleotides matching TRBD1. The germline CDR1 and CDR2 sequences are SGHDN and FVKESK. The CDR3 has 19 residues. The junction had 15 bases not matched to a gene; V was cut back by 3 bases and J by 0 bases. The CDR3 DNA is TGTGCCAGCAGCCATCAGCCGGGACAGACGACCCTGAGCACAGATACGCAGTATTTT. Translating it yields CASSHQPGQTTLSTDTQYF.

V and J are TRBV5-4 and TRBJ2-7; tentatively, D is TRBD1 (6 bases). The CDR3 is 13 residues long. From germline, CDR1 is SGHNT and CDR2 YYREEE (reference sequence). Trimming shortened V by 0 bases and J by 5 bases, and 9 bases separated the two germline ends. In DNA form, the CDR3 reads TGTGCCAGCAGCTTGGACAGGGTTCACGAGCAGTACTTC. Encoded protein: CASSLDRVHEQYF.

The chain joins TRBV4-1 to TRBJ2-1; D is ambiguous. Trimming shortened V by 8 bases and J by 5 bases, and 13 bases separated the two germline ends. The CDR3 has 13 amino acids. In germline, CDR1 is MGHRA, CDR2 YSYEKL. CDR3 DNA: TGCGCCAGCGCCGCGTTGACGAACAATGAGCAGTTCTTC. Amino acid sequence: CASAALTNNEQFF.

The V gene is TRBV7-9, the J gene TRBJ1-1; TRBD1 is a possible D gene (5 bases). Germline V lookup: CDR1 SEHNR, CDR2 FQNEAQ (reference sequence). CDR3 length equals 15 residues. Between the trimmed V and J ends, which lost 5 bases and 0 bases, there was a span of 13 bases. CDR3 amino acids: CASSDGWGVNTEAFF. Here the CDR3 DNA reads TGTGCCAGCAGCGACGGTTGGGGGGTGAACACTGAAGCTTTCTTT.

The chain couples TRBV6-1 to TRBJ1-4; possibly TRBD1 for D (5 bases). The CDR3 has 15 residues. Trimming took off 4 bases at V and 5 bases at J, with 14 bases between the two ends. Germline lookup yields CDR1 MNHNS and CDR2 SASEGT. The chain's CDR3 is CASSGPGGVNEKLFF. CDR3 coding DNA: TGTGCCAGCAGTGGCCCGGGGGGGGTCAATGAAAAACTGTTTTTT.

The V gene is TRBV6-1, the J gene TRBJ2-3; 9 positions agree with TRBD1. V was pared by 5 bases and J by 5 bases, with 8 bases of the junction left unmatched. CDR3 size: 15 residues. Germline CDR1 MNHNS, CDR2 SASEGT. CDR3 coding DNA: TGTGCCAGCAGTATACCGGGACAGGGCAAAGATACGCAGTATTTT. Amino acids: CASSIPGQGKDTQYF.

The chain uses TRBV19 and TRBJ2-1; possibly TRBD2 for D (5 bases). Trimming took off 0 bases at V and 9 bases at J, with 6 bases between the two ends. CDR1 and CDR2 from the germline V gene are LNHDA and SQIVND (reference sequence). The CDR3 covers 12 residues. The CDR3, as DNA: TGTGCCAGTAGTATAGATGGGAGTGAGCAGTTCTTC. This gives the protein CASSIDGSEQFF.

The chain couples TRBV10-3 to TRBJ2-2; no clear D gene. From germline, CDR1 is ENHRY and CDR2 SYGVKD. V was cut by 4 bases and J by 1 base, with 4 bases left in between. The CDR3 covers 13 residues. The CDR3 protein is CAISVGNTGELFF. CDR3 nucleotides: TGTGCCATCAGTGTCGGGAACACCGGGGAGCTGTTTTTT.

The chain joins TRBV18 to TRBJ2-2, with 10 bases fitting TRBD1. The CDR3 consists of 17 residues. Germline V gene lookup returns CDR1 KGHSH and CDR2 LQKENI. V lost 6 bases to trimming and J lost 0 bases; unmatched junction nucleotides: 7. As DNA, the CDR3 is TGTGCCAGCTCGCTCGGACAGGGGGTACCGAACACCGGGGAGCTGTTTTTT. As protein: CASSLGQGVPNTGELFF.

This chain links TRBV13 with TRBJ1-4; D might be TRBD1 (5 bases). Trimming shortened V by 1 base and J by 8 bases, and 17 bases separated the two germline ends. This CDR3 has 16 residues. Germline CDR1 and CDR2: PRHDT and FYEKMQ (reference sequence). The DNA of the CDR3 is TGTGCCAGCAGCTTAGTGGGCGACTCGGGGGACGAAAAACTGTTTTTT. Residues: CASSLVGDSGDEKLFF.

The V gene is TRBV27, the J gene TRBJ2-7, with 7 bases lining up with TRBD2. CDR3 length equals 16 residues. Germline values: CDR1 MNHEY, CDR2 SMNVEV (reference sequence). The V gene end was trimmed by 0 bases and the J gene end by 2 bases; junction bases not matched to a gene: 7. CDR3 nucleotide sequence: TGTGCCAGCAGTTTATCGGGGGGGGACGGTACCTACGAGCAGTACTTC. It specifies CASSLSGGDGTYEQYF.

The V and J genes are TRBV28 and TRBJ2-7, with D unclear. Germline lookup yields CDR1 MDHEN and CDR2 SYDVKM. The CDR3 extends over 18 amino acids. Trimming shortened V by 2 bases and J by 0 bases, and 20 bases separated the two germline ends. The CDR3 nucleotides are TGTGCCAGCAGTTTAAAAAGTACGGAGAGTTTAGTCTCCTACGAGCAGTACTTC. It codes for CASSLKSTESLVSYEQYF.

The rearrangement links TRBV29-1 to TRBJ1-2; no clear D. CDR1 and CDR2 (germline): SQVTM, ANQGSEA. The CDR3 covers 14 residues. Trimming shortened V by 3 bases and J by 4 bases, and 15 bases separated the two germline ends. For the CDR3, the DNA is TGCAGCGTTGAGGCCGGAATCCCTCGCTATGGCTACACCTTC. Its protein is CSVEAGIPRYGYTF.

J is TRBJ2-1 and V is TRBV29-1, with D unresolved. The V end lost 4 bases, the J end lost 3 bases, and 13 bases lay between the germline ends. This CDR3 comprises 14 residues. The germline gives CDR1 SQVTM, CDR2 ANQGSEA. The CDR3 DNA sequence: TGCAGCGTTGTTCTGCCCTTTTTCTACAATGAGCAGTTCTTC. Protein: CSVVLPFFYNEQFF.